This entry concerns a single T cell receptor (beta chain). Its antigen remains undetermined. Within one base of it there is no much larger clone, and no base qualities were kept. The data derive from a study of cytomegalovirus exposure and HLA in healthy donors (dated by TCRdb to 2017 to 2019). About the full investigation: In an earlier analysis of fewer than 750 of the donors, 276 Gb of sequence data and about 110 million unique TCR beta sequences from 180 million or so T cells were reported. Class I and class II HLA loci were covered by the typing at four-digit resolution. Among 300 to 500 genotyped donors of the cohort, an average of approximately 240,000 unique TCR beta nucleotide sequences was sequenced per donor, of which 15% to 20% were non-productive. An early release that covered several hundred HLA-typed donors contained approximately 300 gigabases of sequencing data and about 84 million unique TCR sequences. The study aimed to test whether cataloging public T cell receptors could reveal signatures of past pathogen exposure. The later analysis used no new phenotypic data to find candidate immune exposures, relying instead on TCR beta sequences and their occurrence across donors. In a later genetic analysis, genome-wide SNP genotypes for about three fifths of the roughly 670 donors were used, and that subset was treated as a discovery cohort. In an earlier analysis of roughly 580 of the donors, high-throughput TCR beta sequencing was used to judge whether each TCR beta V gene segment behaved as functional or pseudogenic. Donor age, sex, ethnicity and CMV serostatus were compiled alongside the repertoire data. High-throughput TCR immunosequencing, statistical association of individual TCRs with disease status, and machine learning were combined to predict cytomegalovirus infection status. Besides the first cohort of under 700 subjects, a separate validation cohort made up of roughly 130 different subjects was used. The T cell repertoires of several hundred subjects were profiled by immunosequencing and related to cytomegalovirus serostatus. To study patterns of TCR occurrence, a later analysis re-analyzed previously published TCR beta repertoires from 650 to 750 donors and added high-resolution HLA genotyping. Roughly 5 DR-DQ haplotypes were treated as single units for association and clustering because of strong linkage in the cohort. All discovery cohort repertoires had been generated on a single sequencing platform. Typing coverage differed by locus: A, B, C, DRB1 and DQB1 were typed in roughly 620-630 donors, DQA1 in roughly 510, DPA1 in over 600, and DPB1 in just under 490. The genetic ancestry cluster associated with self-reported Caucasian donors included 81% of the 300 to 400 genotyped donors.

The cohort was made up of approximately 700 healthy bone marrow donors. All cohort members were sampled while nominally healthy, although unrecorded immune exposures were likely present. The donor was CMV seropositive and was included in the group of 300 or so seropositive cohort members. A peripheral blood sample was provided by each donor, and peripheral blood mononuclear cells were used for TCR beta sequencing. Genomic DNA was extracted from the blood cell samples with the Qiagen DNeasy Blood Extraction Kit. The CDR3 contains 15 residues, cysteine and phenylalanine counted. This entry keeps only the CDR3 DNA: 45 bases, framed from base 1. The V end gives up 8 bases and the J end 2 bases, leaving 6 bases in the junction not matched to a gene. As encoded in the germline V gene (reference sequence), CDR1 is LNHDA while CDR2 is SQIVND. What the work shows at the level of the full study, not this receptor alone: Roughly 17 rarely observed V segments, including chromosome 9 orphons, were excluded from the earlier analysis of about 610 of the donors because counts were too low. In a later analysis, TCR association rates were found to vary across HLA loci, with the most associated TCRs seen for DRB1 alleles and the fewest for HLA-C alleles. Some IMGT-functional V segments, including TRBV6-2 and TRBV6-3, could not be distinguished by the 87-base-pair reads and were therefore excluded. In a later genetic analysis, fewer N-insertions in productive TCRs were reported among donors in an Asian-associated ancestry cluster than the roughly 700-donor mean. Roughly uniform sequencing depth across donors was assumed in presence/absence analyses, although this assumption may not hold. Most CMV-associated TCR beta chains appeared to be HLA-restricted in a later analysis, and the HLA associations seemed to be driven largely by CMV exposure. This cohort had only TCR beta chains sequenced, and the lack of alpha or paired-chain data limited which features could be detected. According to a later analysis, parvovirus B19, influenza, CMV and Epstein-Barr virus appeared linked to several top co-occurrence clusters. Because HLA typing was unavailable for some donors at each locus, only the typed subset was used in association tests. A further reported finding was that TCR beta sequences accurately predicted the HLA-A and HLA-B alleles for most subjects in the first cohort. A total of 150 to 200 TCR beta chains were listed by the study as associated with cytomegalovirus. It was suggested by the authors that the approach could potentially be generalized to other disease states and immunological phenotypes. An earlier analysis of around 500 of the donors showed that most TCR beta V segments appeared in productive rearrangements either about 87% or about 30% of the time, which broadly matched IMGT annotations. The classifier was reported to diagnose cytomegalovirus status with high specificity and sensitivity in both the original and validation cohorts. A later genetic analysis associated a missense DCLRE1C variant with V-gene and J-gene trimming of TCR beta chains, and an independent cohort replicated the association. In a later analysis, HLA-associated TCR beta chains were found to be more clonally expanded and to have lower generation probabilities than equally common non-associated chains. Specific HLA alleles were associated with 15,000 to 20,000 TCR beta sequences at a false discovery rate of 0.05 in a later analysis. Strong co-occurrence of HLA alleles, especially DR and DQ, made assigning TCR associations to individual alleles difficult. In vitro tests confirmed that a few of the cytomegalovirus-associated TCR beta chains recognize cytomegalovirus antigens. The sequencing pipeline was judged likely to have produced a cluster of highly shared sequence variants as a technical artifact. For the cohort, immune exposure information was limited to CMV serostatus. Linkage disequilibrium might explain the correlated functional status among segregating V segments, but an unknown experimental factor could not be excluded. Most TCR sequences were seen in very few donors, while some public TCRs were found in many individuals.

The library relied on the immunoSEQ multiplex PCR assay. A mixture of 60 forward primers for TCR Vbeta segments and 13 reverse primers for TCR Jbeta segments was used in the multiplex PCR. The CDR3 region of rearranged TCR beta genes was amplified from genomic DNA with a multiplex PCR assay. The amplified TCR beta libraries were sequenced on the Illumina HiSeq System as 87-base-pair reads. The source study handled its data this way. A later analysis tallied around 80 million unique TCR beta chains across the 700 or so repertoires, and roughly 11 million of those chains were shared by two or more donors. To remove PCR and sequencing errors, raw reads were error-corrected and collapsed into unique sequences using a nearest-neighbor algorithm that merged closely related sequences. CDR3 sequences were aligned to IMGT reference sequences to assign V, D and J gene segments. For a sequence to be retained, a match of at least six nucleotides was required to both a V gene segment and a J gene segment. A rearrangement counted as productive if the CDR3 had no stop codons and remained in frame with V and J, and every other rearrangement counted as non-productive. Following IMGT convention, CDR3 was defined as the stretch from the second conserved V-encoded cysteine to the conserved J-encoded phenylalanine. The earlier analysis of some 550 of the donors excluded any sequence lacking an unambiguous match to a single V gene segment. In an earlier analysis of about 590 of the donors, a V segment was called functional when productive rearrangements were above 56.7%, and segregating when the standard deviation between donors exceeded 5%. A statistical classification framework was developed to diagnose cytomegalovirus status using the catalog of TCR beta chain sequences. V and J gene assignment, in a later analysis, came from comparing TCR nucleotide sequences with IMGT/GENE-DB human TR gene sequences. In a later analysis, CDR3 sequences and most-parsimonious VDJ recombination scenarios were assigned using the TCRdist pipeline. In a later analysis, each TCR beta chain was defined by its CDR3 amino acid sequence together with its V-gene family, and reads lacking a unique V-gene family were excluded. A later analysis removed roughly 590 highly shared, low-generation-probability nucleotide sequences to deal with suspected cross-contamination and a sequencing artifact. A later analysis calculated a clonal expansion index for each public chain from normalized within-repertoire ranks of inferred template counts. In a later analysis, generation probabilities were computed using a VDJ recombination model fitted to out-of-frame rearrangements, and the results were checked against IGoR. Hypergeometric tests were used in a later analysis to score TCR-TCR, TCR-HLA and TCR-CMV co-occurrence, with a repertoire-size bias correction applied to the TCR pairs. False discovery rates were estimated in a later analysis by permuting HLA or CMV assignments 20 times. In a later analysis, co-occurring TCRs were grouped using DBSCAN, and TCRdist sequence similarity was added for clustering within HLA-allele-positive subsets. Repertoires with fewer than 30,000 or more than 120,000 public chains, plus five repertoires with anomalous nucleotide sharing, were excluded from co-occurrence clustering. Entries here come from immuneACCESS through TCRdb and include only in-frame sequences with V and J called. Some clones fail to appear in such tables; in the studies checked, an unresolved V gene covers under half of the shortfall, and the cause of the remainder is unknown. V and J calls and clone size are as listed in that table; D and trimming were resolved from the DNA. This sample comprises under 300,000 clones, about 81% of them detected only once. Approximately 8.4% of the sample is taken by the ten largest.

The chain employs TRBV19 and TRBJ2-6, with TRBD2 matching 7 junction bases. This clonotype was obtained from a woman between 55 and 75 years old in good health and CMV-seropositive. The sequencing input was PBMCs. The DNA reads as follows: TGTGCCAGTGACCCCCGGGGGGCTGGGGCCAACGTCCTGACTTTC. Translated, it reads CASDPRGAGANVLTF.